Following are 23 T cell receptor beta chains from one sample sequenced in a study of blood T cells in healthy people across ages. The second PCR ran about 6 to 12 cycles with a sample-barcoded 5' primer and J-beta primers. TCRdb reprocessed the 5' RACE reads with MiXCR, giving one entry per CDR3 protein. Of 750,000 or so distinct CDR3 sequences in the sample, roughly 25% were seen once. These data also formed part of another study, on T cells of mothers and their children.

Sequencing was carried out using blood. These receptors all come from a boy aged 5-17 years in good health.

Only a few counts were recorded for this clonotype. V usage is TRBV7-3 and J usage is TRBJ1-1; perhaps TRBD1 as D (5 bases). The CDR3 loop spans 14 amino acids. The germline CDR1 and CDR2 sequences are SGHTA and FQGTGA. Trimming took 2 bases from V and 1 from J, leaving 8 bases between them. CDR3 sequence (DNA): TGTGCCAGCAGCTTAGAAGACAGGAACACTGAAGCTTTCTTT. It specifies CASSLEDRNTEAFF.

V and J are TRBV4-1 and TRBJ1-4; no firm D call. The CDR3 extends over 16 amino acids. V lost 0 bases and J 3 bases, leaving 11 bases between the germline ends. Germline CDR1 is MGHRA and CDR2 is YSYEKL. CDR3 loop: CASSQDLGQPNEKLFF. DNA of the CDR3: TGCGCCAGCAGCCAAGATCTTGGTCAGCCTAATGAAAAACTGTTTTTT.

The CDR3: CASSPDRGLSGYTF. The DNA of the CDR3 is TGCGCCAGCAGCCCGGACAGGGGCTTGAGTGGCTACACCTTC. The chain joins TRBV5-1 to TRBJ1-2; 9 bases are shared with TRBD1. CDR3 size: 14 residues. The V segment lost 4 bases and the J segment 7 bases; nucleotides outside the gene matches: 8. The germline gives CDR1 SGHRS, CDR2 YFSETQ. Based on the CDR3 plus reference TRBV5-1 and TRBJ1-2, the full variable domain is KAGVTQTPRYLIKTRGQQVTLSCSPISGHRSVSWYQQTPGQGLQFLFEYFSETQRNKGNFPGRFSGRQFSNSRSEMNVSTLELGDSALYLCASSPDRGLSGYTFGSGTRLTVV.

The chain combines TRBV7-2 with TRBJ2-5, with 8 bases fitting TRBD1. The V segment lost 2 bases and the J segment 5 bases; nucleotides outside the gene matches: 10. The CDR3 is 16 residues long. CDR1 is SGHTA, CDR2 FQGNSA, per germline. The CDR3 nucleotides are TGTGCCAGCAGCTTAAACTCGGACAGGGCGGAGGAGACCCAGTACTTC. This sequence encodes CASSLNSDRAEETQYF. Looking up the rest from reference TRBV7-2 and TRBJ2-5 gives the full variable domain: GAGVSQSPSNKVTEKGKDVELRCDPISGHTALYWYRQSLGQGLEFLIYFQGNSAPDKSGLPSDRFSAERTGGSVSTLTIQRTQQEDSAVYLCASSLNSDRAEETQYFGPGTRLLVL.

This clonotype was counted a few times. The chain has TRBV7-3 and TRBJ2-1; TRBD2 might be the D (6 bases). Trimming removed 2 bases from V and 6 bases from J, with 11 bases in between. Germline V gives CDR1 SGHTA, CDR2 FQGTGA. The CDR3 totals 14 residues. The chain's CDR3 is CASSLGGNSNEQFF. In DNA, the CDR3 is TGTGCCAGCAGCTTAGGCGGGAACTCCAATGAGCAGTTCTTC.

This clonotype has only a few counts. The chain recombines TRBV23-1 with TRBJ1-3, with D possibly matching TRBD1 (5 bases). TRBV23-1 is reported as an ORF; its role is uncertain. CDR3 size: 14 residues. V lost 8 bases, J lost 6 bases, and 17 bases lay in between. CDR3 bases: TGCGCCAGCGGGGCCTCAAGTCCCGAAAACACCATATATTTT. This codes for CASGASSPENTIYF.

A few counts support this clonotype. This chain connects TRBV20-1 to TRBJ1-2; D is unclear. The CDR3 extends over 15 amino acids. Germline lookup yields CDR1 DFQATT and CDR2 SNEGSKA (reference sequence). Trimming took off 6 bases at V and 4 bases at J, with 21 bases between the two ends. CDR3 in amino acids: CSADNSRPTSYGYTF. The CDR3 bases are TGCAGTGCCGACAATTCCCGACCGACGAGCTATGGCTACACCTTC.

This clonotype was observed a few times. The chain couples TRBV2 to TRBJ1-3; a weak D match, TRBD1 (5 bases). This CDR3 spans 16 amino acids. Germline CDR1 reads SNHLY; CDR2 reads FYNNEI. The V gene lost 6 bases and the J gene lost 0 bases, with 15 bases spanning the gap. The chain's CDR3 is CASRSSIGGSGNTIYF. The DNA for the CDR3 is TGTGCCAGCAGGTCCTCCATTGGGGGCTCTGGAAACACCATATATTTT.

The chain carries TRBV7-9 and TRBJ2-5; D may match TRBD1 or TRBD2 (5 bases each). This CDR3 contains 13 residues. The V gene's germline CDR1 is SEHNR and CDR2 FQNEAQ (reference sequence). V gave up 5 bases and J gave up 9 bases, with 16 bases separating them. The CDR3 DNA is TGTGCCAGCAGCCCCCGGGACCTTGAGGCCCAGTACTTC. It yields the protein CASSPRDLEAQYF. The full variable domain, its missing parts supplied by reference TRBV7-9 and TRBJ2-5, is DTGVSQNPRHKITKRGQNVTFRCDPISEHNRLYWYRQTLGQGPEFLTYFQNEAQLEKSRLLSDRFSAERPKGSFSTLEIQRTEQGDSAMYLCASSPRDLEAQYFGPGTRLLVL.

The V and J genes are TRBV28 and TRBJ1-5; possible D gene TRBD1, 5 bases. V was trimmed by 2 bases and J by 3 bases, leaving 8 bases between them. This CDR3 spans 14 amino acids. Germline loops: CDR1 MDHEN, CDR2 SYDVKM. CDR3 protein: CASSLRQTNQPQHF. DNA of the CDR3: TGTGCCAGCAGTTTACGACAGACCAATCAGCCCCAGCATTTT.

This clonotype was seen more than once but under ten times. The gene calls are TRBV5-6 and TRBJ2-5, with a possible D match to TRBD2 (6 bases). V was cut by 4 bases and J by 5 bases, with 15 bases left in between. The CDR3 consists of 14 residues. Germline V gene sequence: CDR1 SGHDT, CDR2 YYEEEE. CDR3 in DNA: TGTGCCAGCAGCGTTGAACGACGGGGGGAGACCCAGTACTTC. It translates to CASSVERRGETQYF.

This CDR3 reads CASSYRGLDRGSSPLHF. The CDR3 DNA sequence: TGTGCCAGCAGTTATCGGGGCCTGGACAGGGGCAGTTCACCCCTCCACTTT. V gene TRBV6-5 combines with J gene TRBJ1-6, with 9 bases identical to TRBD1. Trimming removed 3 bases from V and 9 bases from J; junction bases left unmatched: 12. Germline loops: CDR1 MNHEY, CDR2 SVGAGI. The CDR3 extends over 17 amino acids.

The chain uses TRBV6-2 or TRBV6-3 and TRBJ2-7; TRBD1 or TRBD2 may be the D gene (5 bases each). CDR1 and CDR2 (germline): MNHEY, SVGEGT. This CDR3 is built from 17 residues. V lost 1 base to trimming and J lost 3 bases, with 19 bases between them. The CDR3 nucleotides read TGTGCCAGCAGTTACTTTTTGAGCGAGGGGCGTAACTACGAGCAGTACTTC. This sequence encodes CASSYFLSEGRNYEQYF.

This clonotype was seen a handful of times. The rearrangement uses TRBV7-8 and TRBJ1-4; no reliable D call. Germline values: CDR1 SGHVS, CDR2 FQNEAQ. This CDR3 contains 14 residues. Trimming removed 1 base at V and 7 bases at J, with 10 bases between. Here the CDR3 DNA reads TGTGCCAGCAGCTTAGGGGTCCGCGGTGAAAAACTGTTTTTT. Translated, it gives CASSLGVRGEKLFF. The full variable domain, in which reference TRBV7-8 and TRBJ1-4 provide the parts outside the CDR3, is GAGVSQSPRYKVAKRGQDVALRCDPISGHVSLFWYQQALGQGPEFLTYFQNEAQLDKSGLPSDRFFAERPEGSVSTLKIQRTQQEDSAVYLCASSLGVRGEKLFFGSGTQLSVL.

This clonotype appeared a few times. The chain has TRBV25-1 and TRBJ1-6, with a tentative D call TRBD1 (5 bases). The germline CDR1 and CDR2 sequences are MGHDK and SYGVNS. V was clipped by 0 bases and J by 7 bases, with 7 bases between them. This CDR3 has 14 residues. The CDR3 loop is CASSEYSGNSPLHF. For the CDR3, the DNA is TGTGCCAGCAGTGAATATTCAGGGAATTCACCCCTCCACTTT. The whole variable domain, filled in from reference TRBV25-1 and TRBJ1-6, reads EADIYQTPRYLVIGTGKKITLECSQTMGHDKMYWYQQDPGMELHLIHYSYGVNSTEKGDLSSESTVSRIRTEHFPLTLESARPSHTSQYLCASSEYSGNSPLHFGNGTRLTVT.

This clonotype has just a few counts. The genes are TRBV28 and TRBJ2-5, with D possibly called TRBD1 or TRBD2 (5 bases each). Trimming took off 6 bases at V and 1 base at J, with 21 bases between the two ends. The CDR3 has 17 amino acids. From germline, CDR1 is MDHEN and CDR2 SYDVKM. CDR3 sequence: CASSSTGVGELQETQYF. The CDR3 nucleotides are TGTGCCAGCAGCTCTACTGGAGTGGGGGAACTCCAAGAGACCCAGTACTTC.

This clonotype has more than one count but fewer than ten. V gene TRBV12-3 or TRBV12-4 combines with J gene TRBJ2-7; TRBD2 agrees at 9 bases. The V gene end was trimmed by 5 bases and the J gene end by 2 bases; junction bases not matched to a gene: 4. The length of the CDR3 is 14 residues. The CDR3 coding sequence is TGTGCCAGCAGTCGGGCTAGCGGGACCTACGAGCAGTACTTC. Amino acid sequence: CASSRASGTYEQYF.

This chain links TRBV5-1 with TRBJ2-1; D is unclear. The CDR3 is made up of 15 amino acids. The ends were cut back, 2 bases at V and 5 bases at J, with 14 bases in the middle. Germline V lookup: CDR1 SGHRS, CDR2 YFSETQ. The chain's CDR3 is CASSLGLVGDNEQFF. DNA of the CDR3: TGCGCCAGCAGCTTAGGGTTAGTTGGGGACAATGAGCAGTTCTTC.

The chain uses TRBV19 and TRBJ1-5, with D perhaps matching TRBD1 (6 bases). The CDR3 is made up of 15 amino acids. In germline, CDR1 is LNHDA, CDR2 SQIVND (reference sequence). V shed 3 bases and J shed 2 bases, with 11 bases lying between them. CDR3 coding DNA: TGTGCCAGTAGTATTGGAGGGGGTGGCAATCAGCCCCAGCATTTT. It encodes CASSIGGGGNQPQHF.

Only a few counts were recorded for this clonotype. This chain joins TRBV3-1 and TRBJ2-5; no firm D call. Deletions cut 0 bases from V and 2 bases from J, with 10 bases between. Germline values: CDR1 LGHDT, CDR2 YNNKEL (reference sequence). The CDR3 totals 15 residues. CDR3 bases: TGTGCCAGCAGCCAAGATGGGGTACTTCAAGAGACCCAGTACTTC. This codes for CASSQDGVLQETQYF.

This chain links TRBV12-3 or TRBV12-4 with TRBJ1-1; the D gene is possibly TRBD1 (6 bases). The CDR3 sequence is 14 residues long. V lost 4 bases to trimming and J lost 5 bases, with 14 bases between them. In DNA, the CDR3 is TGTGCCAGCAGTTCCTACAGGGAGGGGACTGAAGCTTTCTTT. Translated, it gives CASSSYREGTEAFF.

About this clonotype itself: The CDR3 end shows no conserved phenylalanine or tryptophan, and so a read error is likely. J is TRBJ2-5 and V is TRBV29-1; D remains unclear. Per the germline V gene, CDR1 is SQVTM and CDR2 is ANQGSEA. The V and J ends lost 6 bases and 2 bases respectively, with 13 bases between them. The CDR3 contains 13 residues. The CDR3 DNA follows: TGCAGCGTGCCTGTTGAGGAACAAGAGACCCAGTACCTC. Amino acids: CSVPVEEQETQYL.

The rearrangement links TRBV20-1 to TRBJ2-5, with TRBD2 identical over 13 bases. The J call may be incorrect, as the DNA end agrees better with TRBJ2-1. The CDR3 contains 15 residues. CDR1 DFQATT and CDR2 SNEGSKA come from the germline V gene (reference sequence). CDR3 loop: CSGGTSGERGNEQFF. The CDR3 region has the DNA TGCAGTGGCGGGACTAGCGGGGAAAGGGGGAATGAGCAGTTCTTC.